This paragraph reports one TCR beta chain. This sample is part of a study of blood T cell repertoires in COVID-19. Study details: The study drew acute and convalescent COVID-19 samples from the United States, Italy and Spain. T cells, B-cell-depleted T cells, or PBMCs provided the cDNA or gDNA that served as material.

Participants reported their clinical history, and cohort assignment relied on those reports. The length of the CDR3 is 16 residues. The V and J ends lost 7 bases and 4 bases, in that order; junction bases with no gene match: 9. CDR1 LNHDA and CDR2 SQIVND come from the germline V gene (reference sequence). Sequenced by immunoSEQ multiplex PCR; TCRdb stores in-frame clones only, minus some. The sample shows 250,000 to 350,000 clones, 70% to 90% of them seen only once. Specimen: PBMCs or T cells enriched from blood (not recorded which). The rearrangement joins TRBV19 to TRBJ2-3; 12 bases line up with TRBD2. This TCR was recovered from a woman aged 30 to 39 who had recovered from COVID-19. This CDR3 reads CASTPTSGRPPDTQYF. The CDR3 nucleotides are TGTGCCAGTACCCCTACTAGCGGGAGGCCCCCAGATACGCAGTATTTT.